The rows below give T cell receptor beta chains drawn from one sample of a study of cytomegalovirus exposure and HLA in healthy donors. Clones were sequenced by immunoSEQ multiplex PCR, and TCRdb holds only the in-frame ones, with some missing. The sample shows roughly 160,000 clones, roughly 80% of them seen only once. The sample taken for sequencing was PBMCs. Receptors were obtained from a boy aged 2 to 9 in good health and CMV-seronegative. Both conserved end residues are part of each CDR3. The order of the fields is clone size, V gene, D gene, J gene, CDR3 DNA, CDR3 protein. D genes are given only for firm matches. Clone size appears in some rows only: once, few, many, or a class for an expanded clone.

.	TRBV10-3	TRBD2	TRBJ2-3	TGTGCCATCAGGCCCTCCCTAGCGGGTACAGATACGCAGTATTTT	CAIRPSLAGTDTQYF
.	TRBV25-1	TRBD1	TRBJ2-4	TGTGCCAGCAGTGAATGGGACAGGGAGGCAAACATTCAGTACTTC	CASSEWDREANIQYF
.	TRBV6-5	.	TRBJ2-1	TGTGCCAGCAGTTACTCGGGGGAGGCCAGCTACAATGAGCAGTTCTTC	CASSYSGEASYNEQFF
.	TRBV11-2	.	TRBJ2-1	TGTGCCAGCAGCTTAGAGGTGAGGGTCTCCTACAATGAGCAGTTCTTC	CASSLEVRVSYNEQFF
once	TRBV7-7	TRBD2	TRBJ2-1	TGTGCTAGCAGCTCCGGACTAGCGGCATCCTACAATGAGCAGTTCTTC	CASSSGLAASYNEQFF
once	TRBV28	.	TRBJ1-1	TGTGCCAGCAGTTTCGCGGAGGGTACTGAAGCTTTCTTT	CASSFAEGTEAFF
.	TRBV5-4	.	TRBJ2-7	TGTGCCAGCAGCATTATCGGGACTCGAAACTACGAGCAGTACTTC	CASSIIGTRNYEQYF
.	TRBV4-1	.	TRBJ1-3	TGCGCCAGCAGCCAAGGGTGGGGGCCGAACTCTGGAAACACCATATATTTT	CASSQGWGPNSGNTIYF
.	TRBV2	.	TRBJ2-7	TGTGCCAGCAGGTCATCCGAGGTCCACGAGCAGTACTTC	CASRSSEVHEQYF
.	TRBV15	TRBD1	TRBJ2-7	TGTGCCACCAGCACGGACAGGGTGGGACCTCGGAGAGAGCAGTACTTC	CATSTDRVGPRREQYF
.	TRBV2	TRBD2	TRBJ2-5	TGTGCCAGCAGGAGGTCGGGACTAGCGGAAGAGACCCAGTACTTC	CASRRSGLAEETQYF
.	TRBV7-9	TRBD2	TRBJ2-3	TGTGCCAGCAGCTGGCCGACTAGCGGTAGCACAGATACGCAGTATTTT	CASSWPTSGSTDTQYF
.	TRBV19	.	TRBJ2-1	TGTGCCAGTAGTCCACAGGACGAGGATGAGCAGTTCTTC	CASSPQDEDEQFF
.	TRBV2	.	TRBJ1-2	TGTGCCAGCAGGGATGTGGCAGGGCCTTATGGCTACACCTTC	CASRDVAGPYGYTF
.	TRBV27	.	TRBJ2-7	TGTGCCAGCAGTACGACAGAAAATACTCCTTCCTACGAGCAGTACTTC	CASSTTENTPSYEQYF
.	TRBV11-2	TRBD1	TRBJ2-3	TGTGCCAGCAGCTTACTGACAGGGGTAACAGATACGCAGTATTTT	CASSLLTGVTDTQYF
.	TRBV28	TRBD2	TRBJ2-7	TGTGCCAGCAGTTTAGCCCCCGACAGCGGGGGACTGGAGCAGTACTTC	CASSLAPDSGGLEQYF
.	TRBV29-1	TRBD1	TRBJ1-2	TGCAGCGTTGAAAATAACAGGGGATTTAACTATGGCTACACCTTC	CSVENNRGFNYGYTF
.	TRBV15	.	TRBJ2-7	TGTGCCACCAGCAGAGATTACAGGGGGGGGCAGTACTTC	CATSRDYRGGQYF
.	TRBV4-1	TRBD2	TRBJ2-7	TGCGCCAGCAGCCAAGCAACTAGCGGAATCTACGAGCAGTACTTC	CASSQATSGIYEQYF
.	TRBV7-6	TRBD2	TRBJ2-5	TGTGCCAGCAGCTTAGAGGCCCTAGCGGGGGAGACCCAGTACTTC	CASSLEALAGETQYF
.	TRBV6-1	TRBD1	TRBJ2-3	TGTGCCAGCATCCGCAGGGGGAAGTCCGCAGATACGCAGTATTTT	CASIRRGKSADTQYF
.	TRBV6-5	TRBD2	TRBJ2-3	TGTGCCAGCAGTTACTCGTTAGCGGGAAAAGTAGATACGCAGTATTTT	CASSYSLAGKVDTQYF
.	TRBV19	TRBD1	TRBJ1-1	TGTGCCAGTAGGACCCCCTCCCCGGGACAGGGGGCGCGGGAAGCTTTCTTT	CASRTPSPGQGAREAFF
once	TRBV5-5	.	TRBJ2-7	TGTGCCAGCCTCAAACAGGGAAAAGAGCAGTACTTC	CASLKQGKEQYF
.	TRBV6-1	.	TRBJ1-5	TGTGCCAGCAGTGCCAACAGGGTCAATCAGCCCCAGCATTTT	CASSANRVNQPQHF
few	TRBV10-3	TRBD1	TRBJ1-1	TGTGCCATCAGTGAAGGACAGGGGTACACTGAAGCTTTCTTT	CAISEGQGYTEAFF
.	TRBV9	TRBD2	TRBJ2-1	TGTGCCAGCAGCGTCGGGACTAGCGGGAGTCCCCCCTACAATGAGCAGTTCTTC	CASSVGTSGSPPYNEQFF
few	TRBV28	TRBD2	TRBJ2-7	TGTGCCAGCAGCTCGCCGTATTCCGGGACTAGCGTGGACGAGCAGTACTTC	CASSSPYSGTSVDEQYF
.	TRBV15	TRBD2	TRBJ2-7	TGTGCCACCAGCAGGGAGGTCGGGCTAGCGGGAGGCCCCGGCTACGAGCAGTACTTC	CATSREVGLAGGPGYEQYF
.	TRBV27	TRBD2	TRBJ2-7	TGTGCCAGCAGCCGGACTAGCGGAGGGTACGAGCAGTACTTC	CASSRTSGGYEQYF
.	TRBV6-5	TRBD2	TRBJ2-7	TGTGCCAGCAGTTACTTTAGCGGGAACTCCTACGAGCAGTACTTC	CASSYFSGNSYEQYF
.	TRBV15	TRBD1	TRBJ1-4	TGTGCCACCAGCAGAACAGGGGGGGCGCTCTCTGAAAAACTGTTTTTT	CATSRTGGALSEKLFF
.	TRBV14	TRBD1	TRBJ2-1	TGTGCCAGCAGCCAATACAGGGGGCCCTACAATGAGCAGTTCTTC	CASSQYRGPYNEQFF
.	TRBV9	TRBD1	TRBJ1-2	TGTGCCAGCAGCGTAGAGGGGGCGGATTACACCTTC	CASSVEGADYTF
.	TRBV13	TRBD2	TRBJ2-7	TGTGCCAGCAGCTTAGGAGGGAGAGCGGGATCATCCTACGAGCAGTACTTC	CASSLGGRAGSSYEQYF
.	TRBV28	TRBD1	TRBJ2-1	TGTGCCAGCAGTTTAAGGACAGGGGAGTGGGAGCAGTTCTTC	CASSLRTGEWEQFF
.	TRBV13	.	TRBJ2-3	TGTGCCAGCAGCTTAGACTTCGAGGGAGATACGCAGTATTTT	CASSLDFEGDTQYF
.	TRBV6-1	.	TRBJ2-1	TGTGCCAGCAGTGGGAGGCATGAGCAGTTCTTC	CASSGRHEQFF
.	TRBV4-1	.	TRBJ2-1	TGCGCCAGCAGCCAACTCCATATGGGGCAGGTCGCGGATGAGCAGTTCTTC	CASSQLHMGQVADEQFF
.	TRBV19	TRBD1	TRBJ2-7	TGTGCCAGTAGTGTCCAGGGGGCGGACGAGCAGTACTTC	CASSVQGADEQYF
.	TRBV6-5	.	TRBJ2-7	TGTGCCAGCAGTTACTCGACGGGGGAGGCGGCCTACGAGCAGTACTTC	CASSYSTGEAAYEQYF
.	TRBV29-1	TRBD1	TRBJ1-1	TGCAGCGCATTCCCACAGGGGAAGAACACTGAAGCTTTCTTT	CSAFPQGKNTEAFF
.	TRBV4-1	.	TRBJ1-5	TGCGCCAGCAGCCAAGAAGGGGCGCAGGCCCAGCAGCCCCAGCATTTT	CASSQEGAQAQQPQHF
.	TRBV5-1	TRBD2	TRBJ2-2	TGCGCCAGCAGCTTTTTTTTTGCCGGACTAGCGGACGGGGAGCTGTTTTTT	CASSFFFAGLADGELFF
once	TRBV4-1	TRBD2	TRBJ2-3	TGCGCCAGCAGCCATTCCGTCGAGACTAGCAAAGATACGCAGTATTTT	CASSHSVETSKDTQYF
.	TRBV28	.	TRBJ1-1	TGTGCCAGCAGTTTATACGGGAACACTGAAGCTTTCTTT	CASSLYGNTEAFF
.	TRBV9	TRBD2	TRBJ2-1	TGTGCCAGCAGCCCCCTAGCGGGAGTCGTCGTTGGCAATGAGCAGTTCTTC	CASSPLAGVVVGNEQFF
.	TRBV27	.	TRBJ2-1	TGTGCCAGCAGTTTGGGTAGGGGGGGCAATGAGCAGTTCTTC	CASSLGRGGNEQFF
.	TRBV28	.	TRBJ2-5	TGTGCCAGCAGTTTACAGGGTTCCCAAGAGACCCAGTACTTC	CASSLQGSQETQYF
.	TRBV6-5	.	TRBJ2-7	TGTGCCAGCAGTTATCTCACAGGCCCCTACGAGCAGTACTTC	CASSYLTGPYEQYF
once	TRBV5-4	.	TRBJ2-1	TGTGCCAGCAGACTCGACAGCTACAATGAGCAGTTCTTC	CASRLDSYNEQFF
.	TRBV13	.	TRBJ2-6	TGTGCCAGCAGACTATCTGGGGCCAACGTCCTGACTTTC	CASRLSGANVLTF